The next 5 T cell receptor beta chains were all read from a single sample in a study of human T cells and chemical hapten exposure. Specified time point: patch test 3, about 24 weeks after DPC sensitization. The treatment denotes: therapeutic diphenylcyclopropenone sensitization with weekly scalp DPC. Total RNA was isolated from whole blood that had not been fractionated. TCRdb analysed the RACE reads with MiXCR anew, one entry per CDR3 protein. The table has 30,000 to 50,000 distinct CDR3 sequences, over 9.5% seen once. Sequences were derived from whole blood, sampled in connection with sensitization to the hapten diphenylcyclopropenone (DPC). These receptors came from a woman aged 40 to 50 with alopecia areata. Some clones in this sample may be carry-over from other donors' samples.

V and J are TRBV10-3 and TRBJ2-3; TRBD1 might be the D (6 bases). The V gene lost 4 bases and the J gene lost 2 bases, with 10 bases spanning the gap. CDR1 and CDR2 (germline): ENHRY, SYGVKD. This CDR3 is 14 amino acids long. DNA for the CDR3: TGTGCCATCAGTGTGGACAGCTTCACAGATACGCAGTATTTT. Protein product: CAISVDSFTDTQYF.

Ten or more counts support this clonotype. The chain is built from TRBV10-1 and TRBJ2-1; 14 bases line up with TRBD2. The CDR3 runs 14 residues. V was pared by 0 bases and J by 14 bases, with 3 bases of the junction left unmatched. CDR1 is WNHNN, CDR2 SYGVQD, per germline (reference sequence). The CDR3 region has the DNA TGCGCCAGCAGTGAGTCGGGACTAGCGGGAGAAGAGTTCTTC. As protein: CASSESGLAGEEFF.

The V gene is TRBV28, the J gene TRBJ1-1; D unclear. V lost 5 bases and J lost 3, with 19 bases in between. The CDR3 has 16 residues. CDR1 and CDR2 (germline): MDHEN, SYDVKM. Here the CDR3 reads CASSPKVPTPYTEAFF. CDR3 DNA: TGTGCCAGCAGTCCGAAAGTCCCGACACCCTACACTGAAGCTTTCTTT.

The sample holds many counts of this clonotype. The chain is built from TRBV10-3 and TRBJ1-5; possibly TRBD1 for D (5 bases). The CDR3 has 14 amino acids. Looked up from germline, CDR1 is ENHRY and CDR2 is SYGVKD. The ends were cut back, 6 bases at V and 7 bases at J, with 16 bases in the middle. CDR3 region: CAISHEGSGQPQHF. CDR3 DNA sequence: TGTGCCATCAGCCATGAGGGGTCCGGACAGCCCCAGCATTTT.

CDR3 nucleotides: TGTGCCAGCACCGGAACCGGGACCACGAACACTGAAGCTTTCTTT. It is translated as CASTGTGTTNTEAFF. This chain connects TRBV28 to TRBJ1-1; a weak D match, TRBD1 (5 bases). Germline-derived CDR1 and CDR2 are MDHEN and SYDVKM. This CDR3 is 15 amino acids long. With 7 bases removed from V and 1 base from J, the gap between germline ends came to 16 bases.